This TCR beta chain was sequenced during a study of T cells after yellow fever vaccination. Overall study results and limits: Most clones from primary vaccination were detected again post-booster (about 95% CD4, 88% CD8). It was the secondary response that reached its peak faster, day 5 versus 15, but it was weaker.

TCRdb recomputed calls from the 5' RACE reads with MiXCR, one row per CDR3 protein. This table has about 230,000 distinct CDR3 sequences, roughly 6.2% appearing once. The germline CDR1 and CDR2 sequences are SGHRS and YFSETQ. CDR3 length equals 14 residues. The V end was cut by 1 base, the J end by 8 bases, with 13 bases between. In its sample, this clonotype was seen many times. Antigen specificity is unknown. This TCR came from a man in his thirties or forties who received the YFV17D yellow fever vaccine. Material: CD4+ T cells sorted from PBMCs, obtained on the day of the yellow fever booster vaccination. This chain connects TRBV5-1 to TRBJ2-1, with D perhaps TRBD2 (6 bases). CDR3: CASSLSIGGYEQFF. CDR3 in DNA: TGCGCCAGCAGCTTGTCTATTGGAGGGTATGAGCAGTTCTTC.